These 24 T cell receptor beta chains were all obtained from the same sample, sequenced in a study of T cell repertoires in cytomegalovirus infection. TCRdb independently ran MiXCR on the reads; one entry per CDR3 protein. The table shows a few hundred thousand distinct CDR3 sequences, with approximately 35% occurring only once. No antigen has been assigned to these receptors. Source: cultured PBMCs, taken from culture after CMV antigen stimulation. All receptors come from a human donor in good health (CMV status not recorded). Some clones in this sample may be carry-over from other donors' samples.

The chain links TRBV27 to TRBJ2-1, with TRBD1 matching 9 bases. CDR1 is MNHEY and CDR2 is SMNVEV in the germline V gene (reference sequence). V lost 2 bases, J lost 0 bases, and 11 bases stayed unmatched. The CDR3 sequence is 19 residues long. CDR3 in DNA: TGTGCCAGCAGTTTAACCCTCGGACAGGGGAGAATCTCCTACAATGAGCAGTTCTTC. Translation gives CASSLTLGQGRISYNEQFF.

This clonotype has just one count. The CDR3 is CASSRTEDNSPLHF. The CDR3 coding sequence is TGTGCCAGCAGTAGGACAGAGGATAATTCACCCCTCCACTTT. The chain is built from TRBV6-2 or TRBV6-3 and TRBJ1-6; tentative D call: TRBD1 (6 bases). Between the trimmed V and J ends, which lost 5 bases and 5 bases, there was a span of 10 bases. Germline-derived CDR1 and CDR2 are MNHEY and SVGEGT. This CDR3 is 14 amino acids long.

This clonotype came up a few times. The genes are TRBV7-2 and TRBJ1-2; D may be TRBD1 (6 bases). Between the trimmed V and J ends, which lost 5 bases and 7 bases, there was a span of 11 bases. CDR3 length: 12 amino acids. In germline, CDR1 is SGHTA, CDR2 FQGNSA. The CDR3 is CASSIQGSGYTF. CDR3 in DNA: TGTGCCAGCAGCATACAGGGCTCTGGCTACACCTTC.

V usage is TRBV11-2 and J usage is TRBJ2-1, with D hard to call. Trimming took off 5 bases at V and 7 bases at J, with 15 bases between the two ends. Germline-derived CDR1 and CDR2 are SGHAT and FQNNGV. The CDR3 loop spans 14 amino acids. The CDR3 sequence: CASSPPSGPNEQFF. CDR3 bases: TGTGCCAGCAGCCCCCCCTCGGGCCCGAATGAGCAGTTCTTC.

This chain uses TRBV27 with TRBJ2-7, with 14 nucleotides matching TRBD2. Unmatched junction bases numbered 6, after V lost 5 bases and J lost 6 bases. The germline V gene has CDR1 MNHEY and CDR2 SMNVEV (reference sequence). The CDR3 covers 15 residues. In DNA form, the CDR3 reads TGTGCCAGCAGTCAGGGACTAGCGGGAGCAGTCGAGCAGTACTTC. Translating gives CASSQGLAGAVEQYF.

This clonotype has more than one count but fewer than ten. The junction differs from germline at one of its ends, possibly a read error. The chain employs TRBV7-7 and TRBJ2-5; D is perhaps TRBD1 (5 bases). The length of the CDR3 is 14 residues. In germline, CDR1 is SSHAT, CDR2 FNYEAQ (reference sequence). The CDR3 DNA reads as TGTGCTAGCAGCTTCTCGACAGCCATGGAGACCCAGTACTTC. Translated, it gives CASSFSTAMETQYF.

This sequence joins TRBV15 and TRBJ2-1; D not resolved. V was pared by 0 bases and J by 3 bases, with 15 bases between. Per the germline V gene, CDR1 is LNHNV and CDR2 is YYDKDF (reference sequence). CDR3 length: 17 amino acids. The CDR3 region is CATSREYGRSIYNEQFF. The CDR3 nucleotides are TGTGCCACCAGCAGAGAATACGGCCGCTCAATCTACAATGAGCAGTTCTTC.

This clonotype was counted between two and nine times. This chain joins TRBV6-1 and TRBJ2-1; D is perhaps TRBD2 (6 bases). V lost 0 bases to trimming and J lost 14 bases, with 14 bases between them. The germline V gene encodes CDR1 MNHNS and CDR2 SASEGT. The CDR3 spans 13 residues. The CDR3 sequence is CASSEAPRESEFF. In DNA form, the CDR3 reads TGTGCCAGCAGTGAAGCCCCTCGGGAGTCAGAGTTCTTC.

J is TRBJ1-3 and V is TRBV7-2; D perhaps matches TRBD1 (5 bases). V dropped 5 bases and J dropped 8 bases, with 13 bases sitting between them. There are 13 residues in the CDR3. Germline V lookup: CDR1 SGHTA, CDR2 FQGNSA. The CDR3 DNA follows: TGTGCCAGCAGCGCGGGGGGGGGAGACACCATATATTTT. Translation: CASSAGGGDTIYF.

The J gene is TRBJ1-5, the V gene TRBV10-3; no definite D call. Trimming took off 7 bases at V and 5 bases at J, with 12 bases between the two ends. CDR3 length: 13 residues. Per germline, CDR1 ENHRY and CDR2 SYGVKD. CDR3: CAITVGEDQPQHF. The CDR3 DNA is TGTGCCATCACGGTAGGTGAGGATCAGCCCCAGCATTTT.

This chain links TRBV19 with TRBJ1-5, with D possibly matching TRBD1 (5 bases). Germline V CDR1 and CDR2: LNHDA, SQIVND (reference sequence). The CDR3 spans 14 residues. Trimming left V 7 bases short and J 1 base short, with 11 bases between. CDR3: CASTRQGSNQPQHF. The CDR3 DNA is TGTGCCAGTACTCGCCAGGGAAGCAATCAGCCCCAGCATTTT.

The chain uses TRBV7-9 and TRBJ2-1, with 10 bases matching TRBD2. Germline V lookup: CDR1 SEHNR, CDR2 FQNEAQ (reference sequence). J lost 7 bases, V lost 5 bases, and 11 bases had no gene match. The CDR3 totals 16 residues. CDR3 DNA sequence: TGTGCCAGCAGCCCCCAGTGGCTAGCGGGAGTTAATGAGCAGTTCTTC. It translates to CASSPQWLAGVNEQFF.

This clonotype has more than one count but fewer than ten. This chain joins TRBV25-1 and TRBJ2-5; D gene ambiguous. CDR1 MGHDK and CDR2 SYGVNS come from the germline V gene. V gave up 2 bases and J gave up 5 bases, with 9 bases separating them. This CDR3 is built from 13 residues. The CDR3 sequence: CASSEGSWETQYF. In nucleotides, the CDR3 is TGTGCCAGCAGTGAAGGGTCGTGGGAGACCCAGTACTTC. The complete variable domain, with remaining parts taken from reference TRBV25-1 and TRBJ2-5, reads EADIYQTPRYLVIGTGKKITLECSQTMGHDKMYWYQQDPGMELHLIHYSYGVNSTEKGDLSSESTVSRIRTEHFPLTLESARPSHTSQYLCASSEGSWETQYFGPGTRLLVL.

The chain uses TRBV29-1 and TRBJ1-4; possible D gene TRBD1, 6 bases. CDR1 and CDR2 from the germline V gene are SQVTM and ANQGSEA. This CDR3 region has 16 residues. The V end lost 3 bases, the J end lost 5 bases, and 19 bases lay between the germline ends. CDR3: CSVEGTNKGQNEKLFF. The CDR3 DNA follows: TGCAGCGTTGAGGGGACAAACAAGGGGCAAAATGAAAAACTGTTTTTT.

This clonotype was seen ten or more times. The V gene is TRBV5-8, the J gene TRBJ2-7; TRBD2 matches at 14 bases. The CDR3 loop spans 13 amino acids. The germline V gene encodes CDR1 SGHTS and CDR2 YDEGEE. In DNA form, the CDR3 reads TGTACAGCAGGGGGACTAGCGGGAGCGAAGCAGTACTTC. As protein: CTAGGLAGAKQYF.

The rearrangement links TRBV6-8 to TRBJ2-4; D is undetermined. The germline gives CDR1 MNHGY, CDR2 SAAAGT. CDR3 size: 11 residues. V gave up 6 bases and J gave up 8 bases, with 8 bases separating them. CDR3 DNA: TGTGCCAGCAGCCCCGCAGACATTCAGTACTTC. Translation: CASSPADIQYF.

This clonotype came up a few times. DNA of the CDR3: TGTGCCAGCACCTCTCGCGGCGCGTCCTCCTACAATGAGCAGTTCTTC. This gives the protein CASTSRGASSYNEQFF. The gene calls are TRBV7-9 and TRBJ2-1, with unresolved D. V lost 7 bases to trimming and J lost 0 bases, with 16 bases between them. The CDR3 extends over 16 amino acids. The germline gives CDR1 SEHNR, CDR2 FQNEAQ (reference sequence).

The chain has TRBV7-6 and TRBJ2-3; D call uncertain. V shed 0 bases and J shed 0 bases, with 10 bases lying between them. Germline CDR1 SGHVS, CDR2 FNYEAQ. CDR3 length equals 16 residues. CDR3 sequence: CASSLAVPASTDTQYF. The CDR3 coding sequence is TGTGCCAGCAGCTTAGCCGTCCCCGCGAGCACAGATACGCAGTATTTT.

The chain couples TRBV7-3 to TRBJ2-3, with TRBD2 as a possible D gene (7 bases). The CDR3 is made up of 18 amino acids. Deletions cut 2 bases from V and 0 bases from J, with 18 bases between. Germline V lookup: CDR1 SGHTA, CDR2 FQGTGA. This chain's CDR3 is CASSLGGRGGESTDTQYF. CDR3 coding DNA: TGTGCCAGCAGCTTAGGCGGGAGAGGGGGGGAAAGCACAGATACGCAGTATTTT.

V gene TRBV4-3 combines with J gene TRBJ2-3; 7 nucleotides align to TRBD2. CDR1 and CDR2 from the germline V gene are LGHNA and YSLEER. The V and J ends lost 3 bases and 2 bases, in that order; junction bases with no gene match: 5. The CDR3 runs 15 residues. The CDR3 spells CASSHRAGLTDTQYF. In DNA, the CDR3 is TGCGCCAGCAGCCATAGAGCGGGACTCACAGATACGCAGTATTTT.

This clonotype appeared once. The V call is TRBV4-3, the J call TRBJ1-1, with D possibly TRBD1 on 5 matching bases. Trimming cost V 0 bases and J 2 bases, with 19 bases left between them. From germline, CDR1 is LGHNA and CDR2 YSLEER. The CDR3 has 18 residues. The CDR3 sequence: CASSQDLGREQGNTEAFF. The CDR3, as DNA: TGCGCCAGCAGCCAAGATCTCGGCAGGGAGCAAGGTAACACTGAAGCTTTCTTT.

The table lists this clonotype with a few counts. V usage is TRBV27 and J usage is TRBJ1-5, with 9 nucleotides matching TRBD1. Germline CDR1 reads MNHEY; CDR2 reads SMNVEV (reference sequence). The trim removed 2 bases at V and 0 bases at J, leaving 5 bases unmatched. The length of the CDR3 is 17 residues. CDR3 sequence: CASSLGGQGISNQPQHF. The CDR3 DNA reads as TGTGCCAGCAGTTTAGGTGGACAGGGGATTAGCAATCAGCCCCAGCATTTT.

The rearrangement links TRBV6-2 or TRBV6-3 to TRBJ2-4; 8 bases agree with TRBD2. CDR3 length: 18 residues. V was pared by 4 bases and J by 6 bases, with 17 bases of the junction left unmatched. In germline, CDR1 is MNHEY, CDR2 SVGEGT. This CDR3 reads CASSFGLAGPAWGNIQYF. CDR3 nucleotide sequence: TGTGCCAGCAGTTTTGGACTAGCTGGACCCGCTTGGGGAAACATTCAGTACTTC.

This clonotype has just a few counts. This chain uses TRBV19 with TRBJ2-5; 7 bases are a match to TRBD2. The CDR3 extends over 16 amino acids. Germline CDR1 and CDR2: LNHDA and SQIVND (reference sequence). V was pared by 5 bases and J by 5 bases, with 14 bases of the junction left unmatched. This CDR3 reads CASSPPTGGGVETQYF. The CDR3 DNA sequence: TGTGCCAGTAGTCCTCCTACGGGGGGAGGGGTGGAGACCCAGTACTTC.